These 10 T cell receptor beta chains originate from one sample sequenced in a study of relationships among human T cell subsets. The T cell receptor alpha and beta CDR3 regions were amplified from mRNA by semiquantitative ARM-PCR. Tagged nested gene-specific primers were used first, then communal superprimers amplified exponentially. TCRdb re-derived calls from the multiplex PCR reads in MiXCR, one entry per CDR3 protein. The sample contains 11,000 to 15,000 distinct CDR3 sequences, over 45% of which appear only once. CD4+ cells were positively selected first, then anti-CD25 beads isolated CD4+CD25+ regulatory T cells. The sample taken for sequencing was Tregs sorted from blood. Receptors were obtained from a man aged 40-49 years in good health.

This clonotype occurred a few times. V is TRBV11-2 and J is TRBJ2-3; D gene ambiguous. Trimming removed 3 bases at V and 1 base at J, with 11 bases between. Germline CDR1 reads SGHAT; CDR2 reads FQNNGV. The CDR3 is made up of 15 amino acids. CDR3 DNA: TGTGCCAGCAGCTTGTCGAGCGTGGGCACAGATACGCAGTATTTT. Translated: CASSLSSVGTDTQYF.

The chain combines TRBV7-9 with TRBJ2-1, with 8 bases fitting TRBD1. Trimming at V came to 5 bases and at J to 7 bases, leaving 16 bases not matched to a gene. This CDR3 comprises 17 residues. CDR1 is SEHNR and CDR2 is FQNEAQ in the germline V gene (reference sequence). The DNA for the CDR3 is TGTGCCAGCAGCCACCGACAGGCTACCTACAGGGGGAATGAGCAGTTCTTC. Translating gives CASSHRQATYRGNEQFF.

This clonotype occurred a few times. The V call is TRBV30, the J call TRBJ1-2; 7 nucleotides agree with TRBD1. CDR1 is GTSNPN, CDR2 SVGIG, per germline (reference sequence). The CDR3 runs 14 residues. V trimming: 4 bases; J trimming: 0 bases; junction bases outside the gene matches: 5. In DNA form, the CDR3 reads TGTGCCTGGATTAAAGGGACAGCTAACTATGGCTACACCTTC. Protein sequence: CAWIKGTANYGYTF.

The genes are TRBV7-9 and TRBJ2-1, with 7 bases that match TRBD1. CDR1 SEHNR and CDR2 FQNEAQ come from the germline V gene (reference sequence). The CDR3 is 16 amino acids. Germline trimming cut 5 bases from V and 5 bases from J; bases unmatched to any gene: 12. This CDR3 reads CASSILQGRLNNEQFF. Here the CDR3 DNA reads TGTGCCAGCAGCATCCTACAGGGGCGCTTGAACAATGAGCAGTTCTTC.

This clonotype showed up just once. The V call is TRBV7-6, the J call TRBJ2-1; D is perhaps TRBD1 (5 bases). Germline V gene data show CDR1 as SGHVS and CDR2 as FNYEAQ. CDR3 length: 16 amino acids. Deletions cut 3 bases from V and 7 bases from J, with 19 bases between. The CDR3, as DNA: TGTGCCAGCAGCTTGGGGCCGGGCAGGGCCCGGAATGAGCAGTTCTTC. It specifies CASSLGPGRARNEQFF. The entire variable domain, with the rest obtained from reference TRBV7-6 and TRBJ2-1, is as follows: GAGVSQSPRYKVTKRGQDVALRCDPISGHVSLYWYRQALGQGPEFLTYFNYEAQQDKSGLPNDRFSAERPEGSISTLTIQRTEQRDSAMYRCASSLGPGRARNEQFFGPGTRLTVL.

This clonotype has just one count. V usage is TRBV28 and J usage is TRBJ2-5; a possible D gene is TRBD1 (6 bases). The germline CDR1 and CDR2 sequences are MDHEN and SYDVKM. The CDR3 spans 14 residues. V was clipped by 4 bases and J by 4 bases, with 13 bases between them. For the CDR3, the DNA is TGTGCCAGCAGTTCCGGGACATTAAGAGAGACCCAGTACTTC. Protein: CASSSGTLRETQYF.

The rearrangement uses TRBV6-8 and TRBJ2-1; 7 bases align to TRBD2. The CDR3 extends over 14 amino acids. The V gene end was trimmed by 0 bases and the J gene end by 5 bases; junction bases not matched to a gene: 1. Looked up from germline, CDR1 is MNHGY and CDR2 is SAAAGT. CDR3 in amino acids: CASSYSTSDNEQFF. CDR3 bases: TGTGCCAGCAGTTACTCTACTAGCGACAATGAGCAGTTCTTC.

Here the CDR3 reads CASSLYRGVEQFF. CDR3 nucleotides: TGTGCCAGCAGTTTATACAGGGGCGTTGAGCAGTTCTTC. This sequence joins TRBV12-3 or TRBV12-4 and TRBJ2-1; 7 bases line up with TRBD1. This CDR3 comprises 13 residues. V was pared by 2 bases and J by 9 bases, with 4 bases of the junction left unmatched.

This clonotype was detected only a few times. The chain combines TRBV28 with TRBJ2-1; TRBD1 aligns across 11 bases. CDR1 and CDR2 (germline): MDHEN, SYDVKM. V dropped 6 bases and J dropped 7; count of bases not matched to a gene: 11. This CDR3 is 16 amino acids long. This chain's CDR3 is CASRAQPGQGENEQFF. The CDR3, as DNA: TGTGCCAGCAGGGCACAACCGGGACAGGGGGAAAATGAGCAGTTCTTC.

The chain couples TRBV11-2 to TRBJ2-7; D possibly corresponds to TRBD1 (6 bases). Germline V CDR1 and CDR2: SGHAT, FQNNGV. The CDR3 consists of 13 residues. The V gene lost 7 bases and the J gene lost 2 bases, with 12 bases spanning the gap. The CDR3 spells CASTQQGTYEQYF. CDR3 bases: TGTGCCAGCACCCAACAGGGAACCTACGAGCAGTACTTC.